The present entry profiles one TCR beta chain with its context. Deep sequencing aimed at 1 in 200,000 to 1 in 1 million T cells' resolution. Profiled with immunoSEQ multiplex PCR; TCRdb holds only in-frame clones, not every one. The data hold 150,000 to 250,000 clones, with about two thirds observed a single time. With 5 bases clipped from V and 4 bases from J, the junction kept 5 bases outside the gene matches. Germline values: CDR1 LGHNA, CDR2 YSLEER. The length of the CDR3 is 13 residues. This specimen belongs to a study of cytotoxic CD8 clonotypes in ibrutinib-treated CLL. The wider study: Some 10 relapsed/refractory, some 14 treatment-naive; 17 IGHV unmutated. Response specimens were obtained following a median treatment duration of around 12 months, with a range of 6 to 36. An average of about 260,000 productive templates and approximately 90,000 productive rearrangements was obtained per sample.

The TCR was taken from a human donor with chronic lymphocytic leukemia. J is TRBJ2-7 and V is TRBV4-3, with 7 bases fitting TRBD1. This specimen was PBMCs, taken after 24 months of ibrutinib treatment. Here the CDR3 reads CASSELQGYEQYF. Here the CDR3 DNA reads TGCGCCAGCAGCGAGCTACAGGGGTACGAGCAGTACTTC.